These 31 T cell receptor beta chains share one sample of origin, sequenced in a study of T cell clones after liver transplantation. Sequenced by immunoSEQ multiplex PCR; TCRdb stores in-frame clones only, minus some. The sample consists of more than 95,000 clones, roughly nine tenths of them appearing once. The sequencing here drew on CD4+ T cells from blood, taken 12 months after liver transplant. The receptors stem from a human patient who received a liver transplant. Part of the T cells may come from the graft donor.

The table lists this clone with a count of one. This chain links TRBV11-3 with TRBJ2-7; TRBD1 aligns across 8 bases. V trimming: 2 bases; J trimming: 5 bases; junction bases outside the gene matches: 2. This CDR3 has 13 residues. CDR1 SGHNT and CDR2 YENEEA come from the germline V gene. The CDR3 nucleotides are TGTGCCAGCAGCTTACAGGGGGCCCACGAGCAGTACTTC. Its protein product is CASSLQGAHEQYF.

The chain links TRBV28 to TRBJ2-4, with TRBD2 as a possible D gene (6 bases). This CDR3 has 15 residues. The V end was cut by 5 bases, the J end by 6 bases, with 17 bases between. Germline V gene sequence: CDR1 MDHEN, CDR2 SYDVKM. The CDR3 sequence: CASSPPGGDLNIQYF. DNA of the CDR3: TGTGCCAGCAGTCCACCCGGAGGGGACTTAAACATTCAGTACTTC.

This clone has just a few counts. This chain links TRBV19 with TRBJ1-4; no clear D. Trimming left V 5 bases short and J 0 bases short, with 19 bases between. Germline V gene sequence: CDR1 LNHDA, CDR2 SQIVND (reference sequence). The length of the CDR3 is 18 residues. The CDR3 bases are TGTGCCAGTAGTCCCCGAGGGTCAATTGGACCAACTAATGAAAAACTGTTTTTT. It translates to CASSPRGSIGPTNEKLFF.

This chain joins TRBV30 and TRBJ2-7, with D perhaps TRBD2 (5 bases). CDR3 size: 11 residues. Germline assignment: CDR1 GTSNPN and CDR2 SVGIG (reference sequence). The ends were cut back, 1 base at V and 6 bases at J, with 7 bases in the middle. CDR3 region: CAWSAGVEQYF. The DNA of the CDR3 is TGTGCCTGGAGTGCCGGGGTCGAGCAGTACTTC. Full variable domain (missing parts from reference TRBV30 and TRBJ2-7): SQTIHQWPATLVQPVGSPLSLECTVEGTSNPNLYWYRQAAGRGLQLLFYSVGIGQISSEVPQNLSASRPQDRQFILSSKKLLLSDSGFYLCAWSAGVEQYFGPGTRLTVT.

This rearrangement joins TRBV11-3 to TRBJ2-1; TRBD2 matches 9 bases. Germline trimming cut 4 bases from V and 6 bases from J; bases unmatched to any gene: 1. In germline, CDR1 is SGHNT, CDR2 YENEEA. There are 13 residues in the CDR3. CDR3 DNA: TGTGCCAGCAGCTGGACTAGCGTCAATGAGCAGTTCTTC. Translating it yields CASSWTSVNEQFF.

CDR3 DNA: TGTGCCAGCAGCGCGACAGGGTTTGACTATGGCTACACCTTC. It encodes CASSATGFDYGYTF. This sequence joins TRBV9 and TRBJ1-2; TRBD1 matches at 7 bases. The trim removed 3 bases at V and 3 bases at J, leaving 5 bases unmatched. CDR1 is SGDLS, CDR2 YYNGEE, per germline. The CDR3 consists of 14 residues.

The chain couples TRBV7-6 to TRBJ2-5; D unclear. Germline V gene lookup returns CDR1 SGHVS and CDR2 FNYEAQ. The CDR3 loop spans 14 amino acids. V was pared by 2 bases and J by 2 bases, with 9 bases between. The chain's CDR3 is CASSLSPAQETQYF. As DNA, the CDR3 is TGTGCCAGCAGCTTATCCCCAGCACAAGAGACCCAGTACTTC.

J is TRBJ2-3 and V is TRBV7-2; no clear D. CDR3 length equals 14 residues. Germline V gene data show CDR1 as SGHTA and CDR2 as FQGNSA. V lost 6 bases to trimming and J lost 0 bases, with 10 bases between them. The CDR3 DNA is TGTGCCAGCAGGCGGACCGCGAGCACAGATACGCAGTATTTT. It codes for CASRRTASTDTQYF.

The rearrangement uses TRBV7-8 and TRBJ2-7; no reliable D call. Germline CDR1 reads SGHVS; CDR2 reads FQNEAQ. V was trimmed by 3 bases and J by 6 bases, leaving 9 bases between them. The CDR3 is made up of 12 amino acids. CDR3 in DNA: TGTGCCAGCAGCTTTCGTGGTGCCGAGCAGTACTTC. It codes for CASSFRGAEQYF.

V gene TRBV6-5 combines with J gene TRBJ1-1; D might be TRBD1 (5 bases). Germline CDR1 MNHEY, CDR2 SVGAGI. The V end was cut by 6 bases, the J end by 4 bases, with 12 bases between. This CDR3 spans 13 amino acids. CDR3 in amino acids: CASRGPGGTEAFF. CDR3 nucleotides: TGTGCCAGCAGAGGACCCGGGGGCACTGAAGCTTTCTTT.

The chain carries TRBV11-3 and TRBJ1-1, with 9 bases aligning to TRBD1. The CDR3 loop spans 13 amino acids. V shed 5 bases and J 7 bases; nucleotides not matched to a gene: 5. Germline V gene data show CDR1 as SGHNT and CDR2 as YENEEA. For the CDR3, the DNA is TGTGCCAGCAGCCCGGGACAGGGTGATGAAGCTTTCTTT. Protein: CASSPGQGDEAFF. Variable domain in full (rest from reference TRBV11-3 and TRBJ1-1): EAGVVQSPRYKIIEKKQPVAFWCNPISGHNTLYWYLQNLGQGPELLIRYENEEAVDDSQLPKDRFSAERLKGVDSTLKIQPAELGDSAVYLCASSPGQGDEAFFGQGTRLTVV.

The chain couples TRBV5-1 to TRBJ2-7, with D uncertain. The germline V gene has CDR1 SGHRS and CDR2 YFSETQ. This CDR3 contains 14 residues. Trimming stripped 0 bases from V and 2 bases from J, with 9 bases between. The CDR3: CASSLGTVTYEQYF. The CDR3 DNA reads as TGCGCCAGCAGCTTGGGAACAGTAACCTACGAGCAGTACTTC.

The V gene is TRBV10-1, the J gene TRBJ2-4; TRBD2 aligns across 7 bases. Unmatched junction bases numbered 11, after V lost 3 bases and J lost 0 bases. Looked up from germline, CDR1 is WNHNN and CDR2 is SYGVQD (reference sequence). The CDR3 runs 18 residues. This CDR3 reads CASSDADAGDLAKNIQYF. CDR3 coding DNA: TGCGCCAGCAGTGATGCGGACGCGGGAGACCTAGCCAAAAACATTCAGTACTTC.

This chain connects TRBV7-8 to TRBJ2-7, with 13 bases aligning to TRBD2. V trimming: 5 bases; J trimming: 5 bases; junction bases outside the gene matches: 9. The CDR3 sequence is 16 residues long. Germline V gene data show CDR1 as SGHVS and CDR2 as FQNEAQ. CDR3 DNA: TGTGCCAGCAGCACTCGTCCGGGACTAGCGGGACACGAGCAGTACTTC. Its protein product is CASSTRPGLAGHEQYF.

This CDR3 reads CASTDQTRQNEQYF. For the CDR3, the DNA is TGTGCCAGCACTGACCAGACTAGACAAAACGAGCAGTACTTC. The rearrangement joins TRBV5-4 to TRBJ2-7; D is possibly TRBD2 (6 bases). Trimming took 6 bases from V and 5 from J, leaving 18 bases between them. This CDR3 has 14 amino acids. CDR1 and CDR2 (germline): SGHNT, YYREEE (reference sequence).

The chain links TRBV5-1 to TRBJ2-3, with D unresolved. The CDR3 consists of 15 residues. V dropped 0 bases and J dropped 4 bases, with 12 bases sitting between them. Germline CDR1 SGHRS, CDR2 YFSETQ. The CDR3: CASSLVDSGADTQYF. The CDR3 bases are TGCGCCAGCAGCTTGGTTGATAGTGGTGCAGATACGCAGTATTTT.

The chain employs TRBV5-4 and TRBJ2-4, with 9 bases aligning to TRBD1. The CDR3 consists of 15 residues. Germline assignment: CDR1 SGHNT and CDR2 YYREEE (reference sequence). The V and J ends lost 4 bases and 5 bases, in that order; junction bases with no gene match: 7. In DNA, the CDR3 is TGTGCCAGCAGCAAGGACAGGGGCTATCAAAACATTCAGTACTTC. It specifies CASSKDRGYQNIQYF.

The genes are TRBV5-1 and TRBJ2-1, with 9 bases identical to TRBD1. Trimming at V came to 4 bases and at J to 13 bases, leaving 6 bases not matched to a gene. The CDR3 length is 12 residues. CDR1 is SGHRS, CDR2 YFSETQ, per germline. As DNA, the CDR3 is TGCGCCAGCAGCCGGGACAGGGACCCCCAGTTCTTC. The encoded protein is CASSRDRDPQFF.

This clone was detected once. V usage is TRBV23-1 and J usage is TRBJ2-4, with TRBD2 matching over 9 bases. TRBV23-1 is marked as an open reading frame, function uncertain. The CDR3 length is 19 residues. J lost 0 bases, V lost 0 bases, and 9 bases had no gene match. As DNA, the CDR3 is TGCGCCAGCAGTCAATCCTCTAGCGGGAAGACACTAGCCAAAAACATTCAGTACTTC. It yields the protein CASSQSSSGKTLAKNIQYF.

This clone was seen many times. V is TRBV30 and J is TRBJ1-2; the D gene is possibly TRBD1 (5 bases). V lost 4 bases and J lost 4, with 10 bases in between. Germline CDR1 and CDR2: GTSNPN and SVGIG (reference sequence). The CDR3 has 12 amino acids. DNA for the CDR3: TGTGCCTGGACCAGGGAGGGCTATGGCTACACCTTC. Its protein product is CAWTREGYGYTF.

The chain is built from TRBV7-2 and TRBJ1-3; D gene uncertain. Germline CDR1 is SGHTA and CDR2 is FQGNSA. The CDR3 spans 14 residues. V lost 1 base to trimming and J lost 4 bases, with 8 bases between them. The CDR3 DNA sequence: TGTGCCAGCAGCTTAGGCAGCCTCGGAAACACCATATATTTT. Encoded protein: CASSLGSLGNTIYF.

The chain uses TRBV6-6 and TRBJ2-7; 7 nucleotides align to TRBD1. Trimming took 7 bases from V and 2 from J; bases not matched to a gene: 11. There are 15 residues in the CDR3. Per germline, CDR1 MNHNY and CDR2 SVGAGI (reference sequence). As DNA, the CDR3 is TGTGCCAGCATCGGATCGCGACAGGGAACCTACGAGCAGTACTTC. Protein product: CASIGSRQGTYEQYF.

There are a few counts of this clone. CDR3 amino acids: CASSSGQGVWVAFF. The CDR3 DNA reads as TGTGCCAGCAGTTCCGGACAGGGGGTGTGGGTAGCTTTCTTT. The V call is TRBV25-1, the J call TRBJ1-1; 10 bases agree with TRBD1. This CDR3 is built from 14 residues. Trimming cost V 5 bases and J 10 bases; bases outside gene matches: 10. The germline V gene encodes CDR1 MGHDK and CDR2 SYGVNS. The variable domain in full, with the rest retrieved from reference TRBV25-1 and TRBJ1-1, is EADIYQTPRYLVIGTGKKITLECSQTMGHDKMYWYQQDPGMELHLIHYSYGVNSTEKGDLSSESTVSRIRTEHFPLTLESARPSHTSQYLCASSSGQGVWVAFFGQGTRLTVV.

This sequence joins TRBV15 and TRBJ2-5; a possible D gene is TRBD2 (5 bases). Germline loops: CDR1 LNHNV, CDR2 YYDKDF (reference sequence). Trimming stripped 1 base from V and 2 bases from J, with 8 bases between. CDR3 size: 14 residues. This CDR3 is CATSRVGEQETQYF. DNA for the CDR3: TGTGCCACCAGCAGAGTCGGGGAACAAGAGACCCAGTACTTC.

This chain joins TRBV9 and TRBJ2-5; 7 bases are shared with TRBD2. This CDR3 has 16 residues. Losses at the gene ends were 0 bases for V and 4 bases for J; bases not matched to a gene: 9. Germline V lookup: CDR1 SGDLS, CDR2 YYNGEE. CDR3 amino acids: CASSVAGGGLVETQYF. The CDR3 coding sequence is TGTGCCAGCAGCGTAGCGGGAGGTGGTTTGGTAGAGACCCAGTACTTC. The whole variable domain, filled in from reference TRBV9 and TRBJ2-5, reads DSGVTQTPKHLITATGQRVTLRCSPRSGDLSVYWYQQSLDQGLQFLIQYYNGEERAKGNILERFSAQQFPDLHSELNLSSLELGDSALYFCASSVAGGGLVETQYFGPGTRLLVL.

This clone was observed a single time. The chain links TRBV4-2 to TRBJ2-7; TRBD1 agrees at 10 bases. Germline V lookup: CDR1 LGHNA, CDR2 YNFKEQ. The CDR3 extends over 15 amino acids. The ends lost 1 base at V and 5 bases at J; junction bases unmatched: 5. CDR3 sequence: CASSQAGQGLDEQYF. The CDR3 coding sequence is TGTGCCAGCAGCCAAGCGGGACAGGGGTTGGACGAGCAGTACTTC.

The gene calls are TRBV4-1 and TRBJ1-4; TRBD1 matches at 8 bases. The CDR3 length is 17 residues. Trimming cost V 4 bases and J 2 bases; bases outside gene matches: 9. Germline V lookup: CDR1 MGHRA, CDR2 YSYEKL. The CDR3 loop reads CASSLSGTGGTNEKLFF. CDR3 in DNA: TGCGCCAGCAGCCTCTCGGGTACAGGGGGTACTAATGAAAAACTGTTTTTT.

The chain joins TRBV10-3 to TRBJ1-2, with a weak D call TRBD1 (6 bases). The CDR3 totals 14 residues. V was pared by 7 bases and J by 2 bases, with 14 bases between. Germline V gene sequence: CDR1 ENHRY, CDR2 SYGVKD. The CDR3 here is CAINPTGANYGYTF. The CDR3 DNA follows: TGTGCCATCAACCCGACAGGCGCGAACTATGGCTACACCTTC.

The rearrangement uses TRBV28 and TRBJ1-1; D ambiguous. CDR1 is MDHEN and CDR2 is SYDVKM in the germline V gene. The V end was cut by 5 bases, the J end by 1 base, with 11 bases between. This CDR3 contains 14 residues. The CDR3 region has the DNA TGTGCCAGCAGTGGGTCTCGGAGGAACACTGAAGCTTTCTTT. Encoded protein: CASSGSRRNTEAFF.

For this clone: One end of the junction fails to match germline, which may point to a read error. The chain is built from TRBV11-3 and TRBJ2-1; D is possibly TRBD1 (6 bases). The CDR3 covers 11 residues. The germline V gene has CDR1 SGHNT and CDR2 YENEEA. DNA of the CDR3: TGTGCCAGCAGCCCCTGGTCAGGGGAGATCTTC. Translation: CASSPWSGEIF.

CDR3: CASSPRGQGNQPQHF. CDR3 DNA sequence: TGTGCCAGCTCACCACGGGGACAGGGCAATCAGCCCCAGCATTTT. The V and J genes are TRBV18 and TRBJ1-5; 8 bases map to TRBD1. Germline trimming cut 1 base from V and 2 bases from J; bases unmatched to any gene: 1. There are 15 residues in the CDR3. Germline CDR1 is KGHSH and CDR2 is LQKENI.